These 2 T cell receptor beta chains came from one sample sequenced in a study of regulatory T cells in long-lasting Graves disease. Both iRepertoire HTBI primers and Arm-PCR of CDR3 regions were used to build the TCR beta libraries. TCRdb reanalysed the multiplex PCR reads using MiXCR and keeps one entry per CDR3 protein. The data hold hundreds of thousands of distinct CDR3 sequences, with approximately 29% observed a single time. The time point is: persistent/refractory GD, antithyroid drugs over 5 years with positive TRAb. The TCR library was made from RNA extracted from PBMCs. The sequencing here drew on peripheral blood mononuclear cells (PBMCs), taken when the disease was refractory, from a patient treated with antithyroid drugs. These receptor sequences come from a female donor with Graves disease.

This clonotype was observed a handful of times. The CDR3 is CASTLYGYTF. The CDR3 bases are TGTGCCAGCACCCTCTATGGCTACACCTTC. This sequence joins TRBV6-1 and TRBJ1-2, with D unclear. Trimming cost V 7 bases and J 4 bases, with 4 bases left between them. The CDR3 has 10 amino acids. Germline assignment: CDR1 MNHNS and CDR2 SASEGT.

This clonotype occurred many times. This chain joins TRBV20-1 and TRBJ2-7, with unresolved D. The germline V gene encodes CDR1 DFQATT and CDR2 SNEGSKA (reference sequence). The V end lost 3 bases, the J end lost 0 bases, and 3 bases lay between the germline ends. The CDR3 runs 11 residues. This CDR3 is CSARGSYEQYF. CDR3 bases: TGCAGTGCTAGGGGCTCCTACGAGCAGTACTTC.